This T cell receptor beta chain comes out of a study of CD8 T cells in ankylosing spondylitis. This clonotype showed up just a few times. Germline values: CDR1 MNHEY, CDR2 SMNVEV (reference sequence). J gave up 4 bases and V 4 bases, and 3 bases lay outside the gene matches. The CDR3 runs 16 residues. Preparation of TCR beta libraries was done by quantitative 5'-RACE with molecular barcodes. A single record per CDR3 protein comes from TCRdb applying MiXCR to the 5' RACE reads. The table shows more than 25,000 distinct CDR3 sequences, with 14% occurring only once. The clonotype comes from a male donor with ankylosing spondylitis or in good health (not recorded which). This sequence joins TRBV27 and TRBJ2-3; 15 bases map to TRBD2. The specimen sequenced was blood. The chain's CDR3 is CASSSGLAGGADTQYF. CDR3 DNA: TGTGCCAGCAGTTCTGGACTAGCGGGAGGGGCAGATACGCAGTATTTT.